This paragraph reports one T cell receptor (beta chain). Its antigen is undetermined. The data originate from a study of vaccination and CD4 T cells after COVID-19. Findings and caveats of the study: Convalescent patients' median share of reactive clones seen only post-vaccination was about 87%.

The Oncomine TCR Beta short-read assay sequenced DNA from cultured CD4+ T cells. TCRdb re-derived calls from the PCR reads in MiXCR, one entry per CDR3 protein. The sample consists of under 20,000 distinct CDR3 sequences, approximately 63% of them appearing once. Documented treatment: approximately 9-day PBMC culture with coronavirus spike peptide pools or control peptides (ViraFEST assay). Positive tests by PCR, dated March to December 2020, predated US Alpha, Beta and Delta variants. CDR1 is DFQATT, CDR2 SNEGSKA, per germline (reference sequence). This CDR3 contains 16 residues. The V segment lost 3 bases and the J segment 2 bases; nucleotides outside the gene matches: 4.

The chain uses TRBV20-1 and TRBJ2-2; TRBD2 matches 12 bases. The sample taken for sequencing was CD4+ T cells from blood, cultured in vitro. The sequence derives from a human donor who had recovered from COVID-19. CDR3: CSARASGRVNTGELFF. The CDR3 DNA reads TGCAGTGCTAGGGCTAGCGGGAGGGTAAACACCGGGGAGCTGTTTTTT.